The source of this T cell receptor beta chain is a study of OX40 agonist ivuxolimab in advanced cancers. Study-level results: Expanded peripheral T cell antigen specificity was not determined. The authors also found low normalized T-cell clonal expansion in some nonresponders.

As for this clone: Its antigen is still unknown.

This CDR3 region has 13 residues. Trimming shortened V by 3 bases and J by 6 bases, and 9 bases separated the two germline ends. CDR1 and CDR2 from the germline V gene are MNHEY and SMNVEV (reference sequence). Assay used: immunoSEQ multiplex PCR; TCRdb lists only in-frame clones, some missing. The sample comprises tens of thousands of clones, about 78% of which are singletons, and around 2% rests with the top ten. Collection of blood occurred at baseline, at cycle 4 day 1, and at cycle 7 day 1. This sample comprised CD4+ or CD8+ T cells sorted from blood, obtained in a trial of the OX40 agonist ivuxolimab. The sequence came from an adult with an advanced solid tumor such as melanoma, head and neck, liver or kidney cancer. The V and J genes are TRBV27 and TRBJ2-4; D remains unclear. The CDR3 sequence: CASSFTLGNIQYF. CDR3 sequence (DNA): TGTGCCAGCAGTTTTACTCTGGGAAACATTCAGTACTTC.